These 10 T cell receptor beta chains came from one sample sequenced in a study of T cell clonality in common variable immunodeficiency (dated by TCRdb to between 2014 and 2017). Libraries were prepared through the immunoSEQ multiplex PCR assay. TCRdb stores this immuneACCESS table with in-frame sequences only. Part of the clones is absent; in the studies checked, under half of the shortfall reflects unresolved V genes, and no reason is known for the rest. The table puts around 42,000 clones in this sample, none counted just once. Jointly, the top ten make up approximately 2.7% of the sample. Sequencing was done on a sample of peripheral blood mononuclear cells. The receptors were gathered from a person aged 18 to 70 in good health.

This clone occurred many times. The read ends 3 residues shy of where the CDR3 ends; the end is completed using the germline J gene. The V gene is TRBV20-1, the J gene TRBJ2-1; 11 positions agree with TRBD2. V was clipped by 3 bases and J by 1 base; unmatched bases: 14. Germline loops: CDR1 DFQATT, CDR2 SNEGSKA (reference sequence). The CDR3 loop spans 19 amino acids. The CDR3 DNA, read in part, is TGCAGTGCTAGCGGGGGGACTAGCGGAGCCGTAACATCCTACAATGAG. Translation gives CSASGGTSGAVTSYNE. The CDR3, in full, reads CSASGGTSGAVTSYNEQFF.

There are many counts of this clone. The read terminates 3 residues before the CDR3 end, so the remaining end is supplied by the germline J gene. The rearrangement joins TRBV7-6 to TRBJ1-5, with 9 bases identical to TRBD1. Germline CDR1 reads SGHVS; CDR2 reads FNYEAQ. Trimming removed 5 bases from V and 6 bases from J; junction bases left unmatched: 5. The CDR3 spans 14 residues. The CDR3 protein is CASSVDRGVQPQHF. The CDR3 DNA, read in part, is TGTGCCAGCAGCGTCGACAGGGGGGTTCAGCCC. The full variable domain, completed using reference TRBV7-6 and TRBJ1-5, is GAGVSQSPRYKVTKRGQDVALRCDPISGHVSLYWYRQALGQGPEFLTYFNYEAQQDKSGLPNDRFSAERPEGSISTLTIQRTEQRDSAMYRCASSVDRGVQPQHFGDGTRLSIL.

This clone was seen at least ten times. The read falls 3 residues short of the CDR3 end, and the missing part is taken from the germline J gene. The rearrangement links TRBV30 to TRBJ1-6; D perhaps matches TRBD1 (5 bases). V lost 1 base and J lost 10, with 17 bases in between. The CDR3 has 15 amino acids. In germline, CDR1 is GTSNPN, CDR2 SVGIG (reference sequence). The CDR3 spells CAWSDNFGGDSPLHF. CDR3 DNA (partial): TGTGCCTGGAGTGATAATTTCGGGGGAGACTCACCC.

In this sample, this clone turned up a few times. Sequence at one end of the junction differs from germline and may be a read error. The CDR3 region is CASSASSGNTIYF. The covered CDR3 bases are TGTGCCAGCAGTGCAAGCAGCGGAAACACA. The gene calls are TRBV6-1 and TRBJ1-3; the D is unclear. The read ends 3 residues before the CDR3 terminus; that terminus is restored from the germline J gene. Germline assignment: CDR1 MNHNS and CDR2 SASEGT. The length of the CDR3 is 13 residues.

Ten or more counts support this clone. The missing CDR3 end, 3 residues past where the read stops, is filled in from the germline J gene. The V gene is TRBV2, the J gene TRBJ2-1; 7 bases align to TRBD2. Unmatched junction bases numbered 9, after V lost 3 bases and J lost 4 bases. There are 16 residues in the CDR3. Germline V lookup: CDR1 SNHLY, CDR2 FYNNEI. The covered CDR3 bases are TGTGCCAGCAGTGATAGGCTAGCGGAACCTTACAATGAG. Amino acid sequence: CASSDRLAEPYNE. The entire CDR3 sequence reads CASSDRLAEPYNEQFF. Drawing the rest from reference TRBV2 and TRBJ2-1, the complete variable domain is EPEVTQTPSHQVTQMGQEVILRCVPISNHLYFYWYRQILGQKVEFLVSFYNNEISEKSEIFDDQFSVERPDGSNFTLKIRSTKLEDSAMYFCASSDRLAEPYNEQFFGPGTRLTVL.

This clone was counted ten times or more. The read comes to an end 3 residues before the CDR3 does, leaving the germline J gene to fill in the end. J is TRBJ1-3 and V is TRBV14; D is uncertain. Germline CDR1 SGHDN, CDR2 FVKESK. The CDR3 length is 11 residues. CDR3 loop: CASSQERRIYF. The part of the CDR3 DNA that was read is TGTGCCAGCAGCCAAGAAAGGCGG. The variable domain in full, completed from reference TRBV14 and TRBJ1-3, reads EAGVTQFPSHSVIEKGQTVTLRCDPISGHDNLYWYRRVMGKEIKFLLHFVKESKQDESGMPNNRFLAERTGGTYSTLKVQPAELEDSGVYFCASSQERRIYFGEGSWLTVV.

The sample holds many counts of this clone. The CDR3 end falls 3 residues outside the read, so it is completed with the germline J gene. This rearrangement joins TRBV30 to TRBJ2-3; 10 bases are a match to TRBD2. The CDR3 consists of 15 residues. Germline V gives CDR1 GTSNPN, CDR2 SVGIG (reference sequence). V trimming: 0 bases; J trimming: 2 bases; junction bases outside the gene matches: 2. Incomplete CDR3 DNA: TGTGCCTGGAGTGTAAGCGGGGGGGTCACAGATACG. Its translation: CAWSVSGGVTDT. The complete CDR3 reads CAWSVSGGVTDTQYF.

This clone was recorded at least ten times. A junction end diverges from the germline sequence, so it may reflect a read error. The read halts 3 residues ahead of the CDR3 end, with the missing end drawn from the germline J gene. Other DNA sequences in the sample encode the same CDR3. The chain links TRBV4-1 to TRBJ1-5; 7 positions agree with TRBD1. The CDR3 contains 18 residues. Germline V gene lookup returns CDR1 MGHRA and CDR2 YSYEKL. Here the CDR3 reads CASSQDTRQGETNQPQHF. CDR3 bases read: TGCGCCAGTAGCCAAGATACGAGACAGGGAGAGACTAATCAGCCC.

In its sample, this clone was seen many times. The read finishes 3 residues shy of the CDR3 end, and the germline J gene is used to complete it. The rearrangement joins TRBV18 to TRBJ1-1; 8 bases align to TRBD1. The CDR3 has 14 residues. Per the germline V gene, CDR1 is KGHSH and CDR2 is LQKENI. The CDR3 spells CASSPTPGQEGAFF. CDR3 DNA (partial): TGTGCCAGCTCACCAACTCCGGGACAGGAGGGA.

This clone was picked up many times. The read ends 3 residues early relative to the CDR3; the germline J gene fills the gap. This sequence joins TRBV5-1 and TRBJ2-1; 9 nucleotides line up with TRBD1. The CDR3 length is 15 residues. The germline CDR1 and CDR2 sequences are SGHRS and YFSETQ. V shed 7 bases, J shed 2 bases, and the junction held 7 bases outside the gene matches. CDR3 sequence reads: CASQLQGAAYNEQFF. The sequenced part of the CDR3 DNA is TGCGCCAGCCAATTACAGGGGGCGGCCTACAATGAG.